The source of this T cell receptor (beta chain) is a study of blood T cells in healthy people across ages. Study results and caveats: Possibly, changes in expanded clonotypes were confounded because donor CMV status was unknown.

From germline, CDR1 is MDHEN and CDR2 SYDVKM. The CDR3 has 15 amino acids. V was clipped by 2 bases and J by 5 bases; unmatched bases: 7. Primers used in a second PCR of roughly 6 to 11 cycles were a sample-barcoded 5' primer and a J-beta primer mix. Each sample provided no less than 2.5 million CDR3-containing paired-end reads. TCRdb called the 5' RACE reads again in MiXCR, with one record for every CDR3 protein. The data hold some 760,000 distinct CDR3 sequences, with approximately 25% observed a single time. The sample holds one count of this clonotype. No antigen is known for it. These sequences were also reported in another study, on T cells of mothers and their children. As that report states: The second PCR's M1S primer added sample barcodes and 2-4 random nucleotides. Thymic selection shapes TCR recombination output in related pairs, and it does so similarly in unrelated pairs.

Source material: blood. V usage is TRBV28 and J usage is TRBJ1-1, with 8 bases fitting TRBD1. This receptor was identified in a boy between 10 and 17 years old in good health. In DNA form, the CDR3 reads TGTGCCAGCAGTTTACAGGGGGCGCTTGAAACTGAAGCTTTCTTT. It codes for CASSLQGALETEAFF.